These T cell receptor beta chains were read from a single sample in a study of T-cell memory formation after mild COVID-19. In TCRdb, the 5' RACE reads were re-called with MiXCR into one record per CDR3 protein. The top ten hold about 40% of the sample, which has 90,000 to 120,000 distinct CDR3 sequences, 11% seen once. Sequenced: PBMCs or a T cell subset sorted from them (not recorded which). These receptors were collected from a man in his late teens or twenties who had mild COVID-19 (a few samples of this study predate the infection). Cell type and time point are not known. Both conserved end residues are part of each CDR3. D genes are given only for firm matches. For some rows the clone size is stated as once, few or many, or as a class when expanded; others skip it.

d_call j_call v_call clone_size cdr3_nt cdr3_aa
TRBD2 TRBJ2-1 TRBV5-8 NA TGTGCCAGCAGCCACTCGAAGCGGGGGATAATCAATGAGCAGTTCTTC CASSHSKRGIINEQFF
NA TRBJ2-4 TRBV4-3 many TGCGCCAGCAGCCCCCCCGGGGGTCGATACCGTCCTATAGCCAAAAACATTCAGTACTTC CASSPPGGRYRPIAKNIQYF
TRBD1 TRBJ2-5 TRBV5-1 NA TGCGCCAGCAGCTTGATGCCAGGGGGCCCGGAGACCCAGTACTTC CASSLMPGGPETQYF
TRBD2 TRBJ2-1 TRBV12-3/TRBV12-4 NA TGTGCCAGCAGGGGGGGACTAGACAATGAGCAGTTCTTC CASRGGLDNEQFF
TRBD1 TRBJ2-5 TRBV4-3 NA TGCGCCAGCAGCCAAGATCTGCAGGGGGAATGGGAGACCCAGTACTTC CASSQDLQGEWETQYF
NA TRBJ1-1 TRBV7-2 few TGTGCCAGCAGCTTATTTCTGGTCGCAGGGGCCACTGAAGCTTTCTTT CASSLFLVAGATEAFF
NA TRBJ2-1 TRBV7-6 few TGTGCCAGCAGCCCCAGCGCCGAGTTGGTTCTCTACAATGAGCAGTTCTTC CASSPSAELVLYNEQFF
TRBD1 TRBJ1-2 TRBV10-3 few TGTGCCATCAGTGAGGCCGACAGGGAAGACTATGGCTACACCTTC CAISEADREDYGYTF
TRBD1 TRBJ2-7 TRBV13 few TGTGCCAGCAGCTTAGGCGGGACAGGGATCTACGAGCAGTACTTC CASSLGGTGIYEQYF
TRBD1 TRBJ1-1 TRBV4-3 NA TGCGCCAGCAGCCAAGCTTACAGGGGGAACACTGAAGCTTTCTTT CASSQAYRGNTEAFF
TRBD2 TRBJ2-7 TRBV4-2 NA TGTGCCAGCAGCCAAGAGCAGCGGGGCCTGGAGCAGTACTTC CASSQEQRGLEQYF
NA TRBJ1-2 TRBV12-3/TRBV12-4 few TGTGCCAGCAGTCTTGGGACGGGAGAGGCTGGCTACACCTTC CASSLGTGEAGYTF
NA TRBJ2-1 TRBV5-1 NA TGCGCCAGCAGCTTGGAGGGCATGGGCTCCTACAATGAGCAGTTCTTC CASSLEGMGSYNEQFF
NA TRBJ2-7 TRBV6-2/TRBV6-3 NA TGTGCCAGCAGTTACTTACCGGGTCAGCCCTACGAGCAGTACTTC CASSYLPGQPYEQYF
NA TRBJ2-5 TRBV3-1 few TGTGCCAGCAGCCAAGGAGGAGACAAATGGGAGACCCAGTACTTC CASSQGGDKWETQYF
TRBD1 TRBJ2-1 TRBV7-9 few TGTGCCAGCAGCTACCGGGACAGGGCCGGCGATGAGCAGTTCTTC CASSYRDRAGDEQFF
NA TRBJ1-2 TRBV7-9 NA TGTGCCAGCACCCCTCCTTCGACAGATGGCTACACCTTC CASTPPSTDGYTF
TRBD2 TRBJ2-7 TRBV5-1 few TGCGCCAGCAGCTTGGAACCTAGCGGGGATATCTACGAGCAGTACTTC CASSLEPSGDIYEQYF
NA TRBJ2-1 TRBV5-8 NA TGTGCCAGCAGCGCGGTTCAGGGGCCCTTATACAATGAGCAGTTCTTC CASSAVQGPLYNEQFF
NA TRBJ2-2 TRBV6-5 once TGTGCCAGCAGTTACTCGGACGGTCCCGGGGAGCTGTTTTTT CASSYSDGPGELFF
TRBD2 TRBJ2-3 TRBV7-3 few TGTGCCAGCAGCTTAGGCCCCCCCGGACTAGGGGACGGAGATACGCAGTATTTT CASSLGPPGLGDGDTQYF
TRBD1 TRBJ2-7 TRBV10-3 few TGTGCCATCAGTTCACAGGGGGCTTACGAGCAGTACTTC CAISSQGAYEQYF
NA TRBJ2-5 TRBV7-9 NA TGTGCCAGCAGCCATAGCGGAGGGTTCCAAGAGACCCAGTACTTC CASSHSGGFQETQYF
TRBD1 TRBJ2-2 TRBV7-2 NA TGTGCCAGCCCCCCCCGGGACAGGGGGAACACCGGGGAGCTGTTTTTT CASPPRDRGNTGELFF
NA TRBJ2-3 TRBV7-9 few TGTGCCAGCAGCTCAGGTGCTTGGCCCACAGATACGCAGTATTTT CASSSGAWPTDTQYF
TRBD1 TRBJ2-1 TRBV7-8 few TGTGCCAGCAGCTTAGCGTTCCGGGACAGGGACTACAATGAGCAGTTCTTC CASSLAFRDRDYNEQFF
NA TRBJ1-5 TRBV4-1 many TGCGCCAGCAGCCAAGGGAATTACTTTAGCAATCAGCCCCAGCATTTT CASSQGNYFSNQPQHF
NA TRBJ1-5 TRBV28 few TGTGCCAGCAGTCCACGACGACCATATAGGGTTTGGCAGCCCCAGCATTTT CASSPRRPYRVWQPQHF
TRBD1 TRBJ2-2 TRBV4-1 NA TGCGCCAGCAGCCTACGCCGGGACAGGGCGGTACCAAATGTCGGGGAGCTGTTTTTT CASSLRRDRAVPNVGELFF
TRBD1 TRBJ1-1 TRBV4-1 few TGCGCCAGCAGCCCCAGTGCAGGGGGTGACACTGAAGCTTTCTTT CASSPSAGGDTEAFF
NA TRBJ2-7 TRBV7-9 many TGTGCCAGCAGCTCAGACCTAACTCCTTTATACGAGCAGTACTTC CASSSDLTPLYEQYF
NA TRBJ2-5 TRBV20-1 NA TGCAGTGCTAGAAGAGAGGTGGAGGAGACCCAGTACTTC CSARREVEETQYF
NA TRBJ2-3 TRBV12-3/TRBV12-4 many TGTGCCAGCAGTTTGGTATTCTGGGCGCAGTATTTT CASSLVFWAQYF
NA TRBJ2-5 TRBV4-3 NA TGCGCCAGCAGCCAAGTTTTTGAAGGACAGTGGCGGGAGACCCAGTACTTC CASSQVFEGQWRETQYF
NA TRBJ2-1 TRBV5-6 NA TGTGCCAGCAGCTTGGTAGGGGATGAGCAGTTCTTC CASSLVGDEQFF
NA TRBJ2-7 TRBV7-9 NA TGTGCCAGCAGATCGTCTGGGCCATCCTACGAGCAGTACTTC CASRSSGPSYEQYF
TRBD2 TRBJ2-1 TRBV9 NA TGTGCCAGCAGCGTAGGAACTAGCGGGGGGGATGAGCAGTTCTTC CASSVGTSGGDEQFF
TRBD2 TRBJ2-5 TRBV11-3 NA TGTGCCAGCAAGTCTAGCGGGGAAGAGACCCAGTACTTC CASKSSGEETQYF
TRBD1 TRBJ2-1 TRBV6-5 many TGTGCCAGCAGTTTGGCCGGGACAGGGCGCACTGAGCAGTTCTTC CASSLAGTGRTEQFF
TRBD1 TRBJ2-2 TRBV4-1 NA TGCGCCAGCAGCCCCGGGACAGGGTTCGCCGGGGAGCTGTTTTTT CASSPGTGFAGELFF
TRBD2 TRBJ2-5 TRBV20-1 NA TGCAGTGCTACTAGCGGGGTGCGAGAGACCCAGTACTTC CSATSGVRETQYF
TRBD1 TRBJ2-1 TRBV4-1 NA TGCGCCAGCAGGGGGACAGCCTATGGCTCCTACAATGAGCAGTTCTTC CASRGTAYGSYNEQFF
TRBD1 TRBJ1-1 TRBV6-5 NA TGTGCCAGCTCTAACAACAGGGGCACTGAAGCTTTCTTT CASSNNRGTEAFF
NA TRBJ2-1 TRBV11-3 NA TGTGCCAGCAGCTTAGATTTGAGCTCCTACAATGAGCAGTTCTTC CASSLDLSSYNEQFF
NA TRBJ2-7 TRBV12-3/TRBV12-4 many TGTGCCAGCAGTCTATGGGACGGATCCTACGAGCAGTACTTC CASSLWDGSYEQYF
NA TRBJ1-1 TRBV4-3 few TGCGCCAGCAGCCAAGATCACGGGGCCACTGAAGCTTTCTTT CASSQDHGATEAFF
NA TRBJ2-1 TRBV10-3 NA TGTGCCATCAGTGAAGGTGGATCTTCTGACAATGAGCAGTTCTTC CAISEGGSSDNEQFF
NA TRBJ2-1 TRBV6-2/TRBV6-3 few TGTGCCAGCAGTTACGTTTTGACTTTCCGACAGGAGCAGTTCTTC CASSYVLTFRQEQFF
TRBD2 TRBJ2-4 TRBV12-3/TRBV12-4 NA TGTGCCAGCAGCGAACTAGCGGGGCGAGCCAAAAACATTCAGTACTTC CASSELAGRAKNIQYF